This T cell receptor (beta chain) was sequenced for a study of cytomegalovirus exposure and HLA in healthy donors. Germline-derived CDR1 and CDR2 are MGHDK and SYGVNS. CDR3 size: 12 residues. With 2 bases removed from V and 3 bases from J, the gap between germline ends came to 4 bases. This clone has only a few counts. The PCR contained 60 Vbeta and 13 Jbeta primers. Assay used: immunoSEQ multiplex PCR; TCRdb lists only in-frame clones, some missing. Of about 140,000 clones listed, more than 75% are singletons. Material: PBMCs. This receptor was identified in a man aged 45-65 years in good health and CMV-seronegative. The chain combines TRBV25-1 with TRBJ1-2; no firm D call. This CDR3 reads CASSERYYGYTF. The CDR3 coding sequence is TGTGCCAGCAGTGAACGGTACTATGGCTACACCTTC.